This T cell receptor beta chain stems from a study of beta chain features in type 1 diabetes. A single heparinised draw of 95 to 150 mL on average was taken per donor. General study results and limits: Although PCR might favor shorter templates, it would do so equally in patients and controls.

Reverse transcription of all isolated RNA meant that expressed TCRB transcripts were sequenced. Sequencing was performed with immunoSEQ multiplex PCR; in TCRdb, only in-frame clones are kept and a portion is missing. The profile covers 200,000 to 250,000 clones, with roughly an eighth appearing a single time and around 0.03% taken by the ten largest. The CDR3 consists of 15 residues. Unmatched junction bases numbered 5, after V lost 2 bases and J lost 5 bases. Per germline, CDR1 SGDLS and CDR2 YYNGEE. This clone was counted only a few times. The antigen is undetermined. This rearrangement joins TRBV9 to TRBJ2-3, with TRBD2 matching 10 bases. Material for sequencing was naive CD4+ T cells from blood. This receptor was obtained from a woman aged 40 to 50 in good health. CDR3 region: CASSVGLAVQDTQYF. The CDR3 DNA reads TGTGCCAGCAGCGTCGGACTAGCGGTACAAGATACGCAGTATTTT. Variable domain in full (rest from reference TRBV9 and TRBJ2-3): DSGVTQTPKHLITATGQRVTLRCSPRSGDLSVYWYQQSLDQGLQFLIQYYNGEERAKGNILERFSAQQFPDLHSELNLSSLELGDSALYFCASSVGLAVQDTQYFGPGTRLTVL.